Below are 2 T cell receptor beta chains sequenced from a single sample in a study of cytomegalovirus exposure and HLA in healthy donors. Use of 60 Vbeta and 13 Jbeta primers characterized the PCR. Measured with immunoSEQ multiplex PCR; TCRdb has only the in-frame clones, and not every one. Altogether around 130,000 clones are present, 70% to 85% being singletons, with the ten largest covering approximately 1.1%. The source material was PBMCs. These receptors all stem from a boy aged 5-17 years in good health and CMV-seronegative.

The CDR3 bases are TGTGCCAGCAGTGAAGGCAGGGAAGGGACCCAGTACTTC. This gives the protein CASSEGREGTQYF. The chain couples TRBV2 to TRBJ2-5, with a possible D match to TRBD1 (5 bases). This CDR3 spans 13 amino acids. From germline, CDR1 is SNHLY and CDR2 FYNNEI. Trimming removed 1 base at V and 7 bases at J, with 10 bases between.

The chain employs TRBV19 and TRBJ1-5; D ambiguous. The CDR3 consists of 15 residues. Germline assignment: CDR1 LNHDA and CDR2 SQIVND (reference sequence). V was pared by 3 bases and J by 0 bases, with 9 bases between. The CDR3 sequence is CASSIDGSSNQPQHF. CDR3 nucleotide sequence: TGTGCCAGTAGTATTGACGGGAGTAGCAATCAGCCCCAGCATTTT.